These 8 T cell receptor beta chains share one sample of origin, sequenced in a study of control samples from healthy donors and cancer patients. Assay used: immunoSEQ multiplex PCR; TCRdb lists only in-frame clones, some missing. This repertoire shows 150,000 to 200,000 clones, roughly 90% found once; its top ten account for 1.3% to 1.5%. Sequencing was done on a sample of blood. The source of these receptors is a woman in her forties or fifties in good health.

The gene calls are TRBV2 and TRBJ2-3, with 9 bases fitting TRBD1. Germline-derived CDR1 and CDR2 are SNHLY and FYNNEI. Trimming removed 5 bases from V and 4 bases from J; junction bases left unmatched: 7. CDR3 length: 15 amino acids. In DNA form, the CDR3 reads TGTGCCAGCAGTCGGGACAGGGAGGCATCAGATACGCAGTATTTT. The encoded protein is CASSRDREASDTQYF. Together with reference TRBV2 and TRBJ2-3, the CDR3 gives the full variable domain: EPEVTQTPSHQVTQMGQEVILRCVPISNHLYFYWYRQILGQKVEFLVSFYNNEISEKSEIFDDQFSVERPDGSNFTLKIRSTKLEDSAMYFCASSRDREASDTQYFGPGTRLTVL.

CDR3 nucleotide sequence: TGTGCCAGCTCCTTAGACGGGGAATTTTCACCCCTCCACTTT. Amino acids: CASSLDGEFSPLHF. This chain links TRBV27 with TRBJ1-6; D gene unclear. V lost 8 bases to trimming and J lost 9 bases, with 17 bases between them. The germline gives CDR1 MNHEY, CDR2 SMNVEV (reference sequence). CDR3 length: 14 residues.

The chain is built from TRBV29-1 and TRBJ2-1; 10 bases are a match to TRBD2. Germline CDR1 reads SQVTM; CDR2 reads ANQGSEA. CDR3 length equals 13 residues. The J segment lost 6 bases and the V segment lost 5 bases, leaving 4 bases of the junction unmatched. For the CDR3, the DNA is TGCAGCGTTCAGCGGGGGGGAGTCAATGAGCAGTTCTTC. Its protein is CSVQRGGVNEQFF.

This chain uses TRBV30 with TRBJ1-2; tentative D call: TRBD1 (5 bases). The germline CDR1 and CDR2 sequences are GTSNPN and SVGIG (reference sequence). The length of the CDR3 is 12 residues. The CDR3 region has the DNA TGTCTAGGAGAGGGACGAGTCTATGGCTACACCTTC. Its translation is CLGEGRVYGYTF. The whole variable domain, filled in from reference TRBV30 and TRBJ1-2, reads SQTIHQWPATLVQPVGSPLSLECTVEGTSNPNLYWYRQAAGRGLQLLFYSVGIGQISSEVPQNLSASRPQDRQFILSSKKLLLSDSGFYLCLGEGRVYGYTFGSGTRLTVV.

This clone was found once. V gene TRBV6-6 combines with J gene TRBJ2-7; 11 nucleotides match TRBD1. This CDR3 is 16 amino acids long. In germline, CDR1 is MNHNY, CDR2 SVGAGI (reference sequence). J lost 0 bases, V lost 0 bases, and 1 base had no gene match. The CDR3 bases are TGTGCCAGCAGTTACTCCGGACAGGGGGCCTCCTACGAGCAGTACTTC. This translates into CASSYSGQGASYEQYF.

The chain recombines TRBV7-2 with TRBJ2-7; no clear D. Trimming took off 1 base at V and 0 bases at J, with 7 bases between the two ends. The CDR3 totals 14 residues. In germline, CDR1 is SGHTA, CDR2 FQGNSA. CDR3 nucleotide sequence: TGTGCCAGCAGCTTAGAACTATCCTCCTACGAGCAGTACTTC. This encodes CASSLELSSYEQYF.

CDR3 sequence (DNA): TGTGCCAGCAGCCAAGCTTTGGGTTCTGGAAACACCATATATTTT. It encodes CASSQALGSGNTIYF. The chain links TRBV3-1 (or the pseudogene TRBV3-2) to TRBJ1-3; no clear D. The length of the CDR3 is 15 residues. Germline CDR1 reads LGHDT; CDR2 reads YNNKEL (reference sequence). V lost 1 base and J lost 1, with 8 bases in between.

V gene TRBV9 combines with J gene TRBJ1-2; D is perhaps TRBD1 (6 bases). Germline CDR1 and CDR2: SGDLS and YYNGEE. The CDR3 runs 12 residues. Trimming stripped 4 bases from V and 5 bases from J, with 9 bases between. CDR3 in amino acids: CASSRTEYGYTF. In DNA, the CDR3 is TGTGCCAGCAGCAGGACAGAGTATGGCTACACCTTC.